This T cell receptor (beta chain) originates from a study of T cell repertoires in cytomegalovirus infection. TCRdb fed the reads into MiXCR, producing one record per CDR3 protein. The sample has approximately 500,000 distinct CDR3 sequences; about 15% are singletons. CDR1 LNHNV and CDR2 YYDKDF come from the germline V gene (reference sequence). V lost 4 bases and J 0 bases, leaving 13 bases between the germline ends. This CDR3 comprises 15 residues. This clonotype was counted between two and nine times. This chain links TRBV15 with TRBJ2-7; D not certain. The sample comprised CD8+ T cells from PBMCs. The origin of this receptor is a human donor in good health (CMV status not recorded). Some clones in this sample may be carry-over from other donors' samples. In DNA form, the CDR3 reads TGTGCCACCAGCACCCTGCCGGGCAGCTCCTACGAGCAGTACTTC. Its protein is CATSTLPGSSYEQYF.